This T cell receptor beta chain was sequenced during a study of technical replicates of blood from a few donors. V shed 3 bases, J shed 7 bases, and the junction held 2 bases outside the gene matches. The CDR3 runs 13 residues. CDR1 is SEHNR and CDR2 is FQNEAQ in the germline V gene (reference sequence). Profiling relied on immunoSEQ multiplex PCR, and the TCRdb table lists in-frame clones only, not all of them. This table has more than 90,000 clones, 90% to 97% appearing once. The material sequenced was T cells isolated from PBMCs. The chain employs TRBV7-9 and TRBJ1-5; 8 nucleotides align to TRBD1. The source of this sequence is a human donor in good health. Written as DNA, the CDR3 is TGTGCCAGCAGCTTGGACAGGGCACAGCCCCAGCATTTT. Residues: CASSLDRAQPQHF.